Listed below are T cell receptor beta chains from one sample, sequenced in a study of T cell responses to AZD1222 COVID-19 vaccine. Profiling relied on immunoSEQ multiplex PCR, and the TCRdb table lists in-frame clones only, not all of them. The sample has roughly 150,000 clones, 90% seen once. The sequences come from peripheral blood, collected 28 days after the second AZD1222 dose. The receptors were gathered from an adult who received the AZD1222 COVID-19 vaccine. The CDR3 runs from the conserved cysteine through the conserved F or W. A D gene is named only where the DNA matches it firmly. The size field is filled for only some rows; it gives once, few, many or a size class.

D,J,V,size,DNA,CDR3
.,TRBJ1-1,TRBV6-5,.,TGTGCCAGCGCATACATCGGGAACACTGAAGCTTTCTTT,CASAYIGNTEAFF
.,TRBJ2-7,TRBV2,.,TGTGCCAGCAGCCGCGGGTTAGCGAGCAGCTCCTACGAGCAGTACTTC,CASSRGLASSSYEQYF
.,TRBJ1-1,TRBV6-5,.,TGTGCCAGCAGCTCCAGGGAGAACACTGAAGCTTTCTTT,CASSSRENTEAFF
.,TRBJ1-4,TRBV28,.,TGTGCCAGCAGTAACCGGTTCAATAATGAAAAACTGTTTTTT,CASSNRFNNEKLFF
TRBD2,TRBJ2-1,TRBV5-1,.,TGCGCCAGCAGCTTCGCGGGACTAGCGTCCTACAATGAGCAGTTCTTC,CASSFAGLASYNEQFF
TRBD1,TRBJ1-1,TRBV7-2,.,TGTGCCAGCAGCTTTACCGGGACAGGGACTGAAGCTTTCTTT,CASSFTGTGTEAFF
TRBD1,TRBJ1-5,TRBV19,.,TGTGCCAGTAGTCTACAGGGGTGGAATCAGCCCCAGCATTTT,CASSLQGWNQPQHF
TRBD1,TRBJ1-5,TRBV2,.,TGTGCCAGCAGCGGGACAGACAATCAGCCCCAGCATTTT,CASSGTDNQPQHF
.,TRBJ1-3,TRBV6-2/TRBV6-3,.,TGTGCCAGCAGTTACTCGACGAAAACTGGAAACACCATATATTTT,CASSYSTKTGNTIYF
TRBD1,TRBJ1-4,TRBV7-6,.,TGTGCCAGCAGCTTAGCGCGGGCAGGGGGTTCAGAAAAACTGTTTTTT,CASSLARAGGSEKLFF
.,TRBJ2-7,TRBV12-5,.,TGTGCTAGTAGCCCCCCCGGCAGGGAAGACTACGAGCAGTACTTC,CASSPPGREDYEQYF
.,TRBJ2-2,TRBV30,.,TGTGCCTGGAGTAGGATGGCCGGGGAGCTGTTTTTT,CAWSRMAGELFF
.,TRBJ1-3,TRBV15,.,TGTGCCACCAGCAGAGGCGGGCCCTCTGGAAACACCATATATTTT,CATSRGGPSGNTIYF
.,TRBJ1-6,TRBV5-4,once,TGTGCCAGCAGCTTGAGGACAGCAGTTTATAATTCACCCCTCCACTTT,CASSLRTAVYNSPLHF
.,TRBJ2-2,TRBV5-4,.,TGTGCCAGCAGCTCGGACGGAAACACCGGGGAGCTGTTTTTT,CASSSDGNTGELFF
.,TRBJ1-2,TRBV28,once,TGTGCCAGCAGTTTTGGCGGTTCCTATGGCTACACCTTC,CASSFGGSYGYTF
.,TRBJ1-1,TRBV7-9,.,TGTGCCAGCAGCTTAAAGGAGACGGGACACCAGAACACTGAAGCTTTCTTT,CASSLKETGHQNTEAFF
TRBD2,TRBJ2-5,TRBV3-1/TRBV3-2,.,TGTGCCAGCAGCTTGAGTACCAGGACTAGCGGGAGGGCCAGGGAGACCCAGTACTTC,CASSLSTRTSGRARETQYF
TRBD2,TRBJ2-7,TRBV7-9,.,TGTGCCAGCAGCCGACTAGCGGAGCTCACCGAGCAGTACTTC,CASSRLAELTEQYF
TRBD2,TRBJ2-1,TRBV7-2,.,TGTGCCAGCAGCTTAGTCCGAACTAGCGGGGCCTACAATGAGCAGTTCTTC,CASSLVRTSGAYNEQFF
TRBD2,TRBJ2-3,TRBV9,.,TGTGCCAGCAGCTCGGGGGGTGGCGCGCAGTATTTT,CASSSGGGAQYF
.,TRBJ1-1,TRBV6-1,.,TGTGCCAGCAGTGACAAGGGGAGGGGGACTGAAGCTTTCTTT,CASSDKGRGTEAFF
.,TRBJ1-2,TRBV4-2,.,TGTGCCAGCAGCCAAGCACCCGGGGGGTTGGACTATGGCTACACCTTC,CASSQAPGGLDYGYTF
.,TRBJ1-2,TRBV6-5,.,TGTGCCAGCAGGCCATACGGGACTCCCCTCTATGGCTACACCTTC,CASRPYGTPLYGYTF
.,TRBJ2-5,TRBV28,.,TGTGCCAGCAGGGGGTCATTATCTTTAGAGACCCAGTACTTC,CASRGSLSLETQYF
TRBD1,TRBJ2-5,TRBV7-8,.,TGTGCCAGCAGCTTCGGACAGGGCCAAGAGACCCAGTACTTC,CASSFGQGQETQYF
.,TRBJ2-7,TRBV10-3,.,TGTGCCATCAGTGAGTCGGGGACAGAGCAGTACTTC,CAISESGTEQYF
TRBD1,TRBJ1-1,TRBV14,.,TGTGCCAGCAGCCAGCGACAGGGTCTGAACACTGAAGCTTTCTTT,CASSQRQGLNTEAFF
.,TRBJ1-5,TRBV9,.,TGTGCCAGCAGCGTGGACAGCAATAGCAATCAGCCCCAGCATTTT,CASSVDSNSNQPQHF
.,TRBJ1-5,TRBV5-6,.,TGTGCCAGCAGCTCTAGGACTGTTTTAGGTCAGCCCCAGCATTTT,CASSSRTVLGQPQHF
TRBD1,TRBJ1-1,TRBV6-5,.,TGTGCCAGCAGTCCCGGGACAGGGTCGAGCACTGAAGCTTTCTTT,CASSPGTGSSTEAFF
.,TRBJ1-3,TRBV19,.,TGTGCCAGTAGCGATGGCGGCATCCCCACCTCTGGAAACACCATATATTTT,CASSDGGIPTSGNTIYF
.,TRBJ2-2,TRBV10-3,few,TGTGCCACCTTCCCGGAGGGCCGAAGGACCGGGGAGCTGTTTTTT,CATFPEGRRTGELFF
.,TRBJ1-3,TRBV9,.,TGTGCCAGCAACAGAGAGGGCGGCAGGGGTGGAAACACCATATATTTT,CASNREGGRGGNTIYF
.,TRBJ1-1,TRBV19,.,TGTGCCAGTACTACTAGGAGTAACACTGAAGCTTTCTTT,CASTTRSNTEAFF
TRBD2,TRBJ2-1,TRBV4-1,.,TGCGCCAGCAGCCCAGGACTAGCGGGCGTAGGCGGCCACAATGAGCAGTTCTTC,CASSPGLAGVGGHNEQFF
.,TRBJ2-7,TRBV10-2,.,TGCGCCAGCAGTGACCGACAAGGGGGCGAGCAGTACTTC,CASSDRQGGEQYF
.,TRBJ1-3,TRBV27,once,TGTGCCAGCAGTTGGACACTCGGAAACACCATATATTTT,CASSWTLGNTIYF
.,TRBJ1-1,TRBV6-4,.,TGTGCCAGCAGTGACCTAACAGCCACTGAAGCTTTCTTT,CASSDLTATEAFF
.,TRBJ1-1,TRBV6-5,.,TGTGCCAGCGGAGAGAGGGGCACTGAAGCTTTCTTT,CASGERGTEAFF
.,TRBJ2-6,TRBV7-2,.,TGTGCCAGCAGCTCCTCGTGGGCCAACGTCCTGACTTTC,CASSSSWANVLTF
.,TRBJ2-5,TRBV3-1/TRBV3-2,once,TGTGCCAGCAGCCTGGGCACCTCTATCCAAGAGACCCAGTACTTC,CASSLGTSIQETQYF
TRBD1,TRBJ2-2,TRBV28,once,TGTGCCAGCAGCCGGACAGGTTGGGGGAACACCGGGGAGCTGTTTTTT,CASSRTGWGNTGELFF
.,TRBJ1-1,TRBV6-5,.,TGTGCCAGCAGGGCGCTGGTGGAGAACACTGAAGCTTTCTTT,CASRALVENTEAFF
.,TRBJ1-5,TRBV11-2,.,TGTGCCAGCAGCTTAGGCCGGTTGACCAATCAGCCCCAGCATTTT,CASSLGRLTNQPQHF
TRBD1,TRBJ1-1,TRBV7-2,.,TGTGCCAGCAGCGCACAAGGGGGCTTAAACACTGAAGCTTTCTTT,CASSAQGGLNTEAFF
TRBD1,TRBJ1-1,TRBV18,.,TGTGCCAGCTCACCAGGGAGGGGGCCTGTAGGGAACACTGAAGCTTTCTTT,CASSPGRGPVGNTEAFF
.,TRBJ2-2,TRBV6-5,.,TGTGCCAGCAGACTGTATAGGAACACCGGGGAGCTGTTTTTT,CASRLYRNTGELFF
.,TRBJ2-7,TRBV10-3,few,TGTGCCATCAGATGGCAGGGGGGCCACGAGCAGTACTTC,CAIRWQGGHEQYF
TRBD1,TRBJ2-1,TRBV5-5,.,TGTGCCAGCAGCTATACCGGGACAGGGGCCTACAATGAGCAGTTCTTC,CASSYTGTGAYNEQFF
TRBD1,TRBJ1-4,TRBV25-1,.,TGTGCCAGCAGTCATCGGACAGGGAACGAAAAACTGTTTTTT,CASSHRTGNEKLFF
.,TRBJ2-2,TRBV6-1,.,TGTGCCAGCAGTGAAATCGGCACCGGGGAGCTGTTTTTT,CASSEIGTGELFF
.,TRBJ1-2,TRBV28,.,TGTGCCAGCAGTATGTTAAGGGCTGGCTACACCTTC,CASSMLRAGYTF
.,TRBJ1-2,TRBV7-9,.,TGTGCCAGCAGCTTAGAAGTTGAGGGGTCCTATGGCTACACCTTC,CASSLEVEGSYGYTF